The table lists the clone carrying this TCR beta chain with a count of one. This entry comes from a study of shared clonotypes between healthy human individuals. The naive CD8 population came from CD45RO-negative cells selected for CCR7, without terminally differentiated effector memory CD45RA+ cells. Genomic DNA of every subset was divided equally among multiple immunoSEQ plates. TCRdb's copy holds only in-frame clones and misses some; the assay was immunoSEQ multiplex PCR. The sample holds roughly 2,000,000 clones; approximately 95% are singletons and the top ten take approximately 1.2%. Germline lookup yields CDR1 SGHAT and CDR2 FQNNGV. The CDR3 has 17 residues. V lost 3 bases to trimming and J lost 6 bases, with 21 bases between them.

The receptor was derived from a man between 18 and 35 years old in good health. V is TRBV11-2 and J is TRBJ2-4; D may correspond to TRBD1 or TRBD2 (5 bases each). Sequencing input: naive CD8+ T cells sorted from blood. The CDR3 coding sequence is TGTGCCAGCAGCTTGGAAGGGGCCTCACCGAGGGGAAACATTCAGTACTTC. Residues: CASSLEGASPRGNIQYF.